This T cell receptor beta chain was documented in a study of neurological immune-mediated disorders. The study, taken as a whole, reports: HTLV-1-associated myelopathy led in TCR clonal expansion, while multiple sclerosis ranked lowest, below healthy controls.

This clonotype was seen repeatedly, ten times or more. Its antigen is unidentified. The sample's time point: longitudinal time-point 2. TCRdb independently ran MiXCR on the 5' RACE reads; one entry per CDR3 protein. The sample holds tens of thousands of distinct CDR3 sequences, 5.5% to 6.5% seen once. The sequence was obtained from a woman in her fifties or sixties with multiple sclerosis. Sequenced sample: PBMCs.

CDR3 loop: CASSSSSGNTIYF. In DNA form, the CDR3 reads TGTGCCAGCAGCAGTAGCTCTGGAAACACCATATATTTT. J is TRBJ1-3 and V is TRBV12-3 or TRBV12-4, with unresolved D. The CDR3 consists of 13 residues. V was cut by 6 bases and J by 0 bases, with 6 bases left in between.